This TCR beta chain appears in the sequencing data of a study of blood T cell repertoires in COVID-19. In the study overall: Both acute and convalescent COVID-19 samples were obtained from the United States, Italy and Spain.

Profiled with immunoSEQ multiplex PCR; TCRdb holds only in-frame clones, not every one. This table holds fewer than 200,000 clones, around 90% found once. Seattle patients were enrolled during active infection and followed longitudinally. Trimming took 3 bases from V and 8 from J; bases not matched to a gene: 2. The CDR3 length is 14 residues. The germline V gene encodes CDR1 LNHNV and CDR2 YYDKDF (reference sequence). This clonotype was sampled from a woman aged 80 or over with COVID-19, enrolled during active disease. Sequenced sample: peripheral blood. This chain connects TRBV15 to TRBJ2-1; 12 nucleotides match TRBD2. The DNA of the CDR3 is TGTGCCACCAGCAGGACTAGCGGGAGTTATGAGCAGTTCTTC. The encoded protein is CATSRTSGSYEQFF. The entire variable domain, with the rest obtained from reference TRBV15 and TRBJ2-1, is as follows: DAMVIQNPRYQVTQFGKPVTLSCSQTLNHNVMYWYQQKSSQAPKLLFHYYDKDFNNEADTPDNFQSRRPNTSFCFLDIRSPGLGDTAMYLCATSRTSGSYEQFFGPGTRLTVL.